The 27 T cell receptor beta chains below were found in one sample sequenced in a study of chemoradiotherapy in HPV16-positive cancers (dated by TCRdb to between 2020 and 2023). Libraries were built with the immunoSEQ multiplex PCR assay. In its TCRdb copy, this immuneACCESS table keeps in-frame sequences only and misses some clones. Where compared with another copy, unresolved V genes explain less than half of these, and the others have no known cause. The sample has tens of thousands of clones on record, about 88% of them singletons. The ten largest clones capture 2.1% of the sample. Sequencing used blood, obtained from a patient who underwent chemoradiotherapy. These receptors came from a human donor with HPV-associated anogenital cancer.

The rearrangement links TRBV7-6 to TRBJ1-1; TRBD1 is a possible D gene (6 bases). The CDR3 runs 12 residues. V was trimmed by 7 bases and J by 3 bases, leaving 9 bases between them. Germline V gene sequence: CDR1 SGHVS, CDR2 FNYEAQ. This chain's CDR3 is CASTSGDTEAFF. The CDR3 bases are TGTGCCAGCACCTCAGGGGACACTGAAGCTTTCTTT.

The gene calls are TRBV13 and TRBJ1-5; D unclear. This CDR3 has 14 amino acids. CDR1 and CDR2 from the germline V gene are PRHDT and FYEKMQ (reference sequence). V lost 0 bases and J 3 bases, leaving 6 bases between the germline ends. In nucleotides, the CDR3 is TGTGCCAGCAGCTTAGGCGGGATCAATCAGCCCCAGCATTTT. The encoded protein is CASSLGGINQPQHF.

CDR3 residues: CASRDLNTEAFF. DNA for the CDR3: TGCGCCAGCAGAGATTTGAACACTGAAGCTTTCTTT. The rearrangement joins TRBV10-2 to TRBJ1-1; unclear D gene. Germline values: CDR1 WSHSY, CDR2 SAAADI. There are 12 residues in the CDR3. Trimming pared 6 bases from V and 0 bases from J, leaving 5 bases between.

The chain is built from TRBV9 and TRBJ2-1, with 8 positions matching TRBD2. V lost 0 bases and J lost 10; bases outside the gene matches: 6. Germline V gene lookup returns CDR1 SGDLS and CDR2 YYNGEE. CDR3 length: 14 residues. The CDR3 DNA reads TGTGCCAGCAGCGTAGCGGGGGGGCCGGCCGAGCAGTTCTTC. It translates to CASSVAGGPAEQFF.

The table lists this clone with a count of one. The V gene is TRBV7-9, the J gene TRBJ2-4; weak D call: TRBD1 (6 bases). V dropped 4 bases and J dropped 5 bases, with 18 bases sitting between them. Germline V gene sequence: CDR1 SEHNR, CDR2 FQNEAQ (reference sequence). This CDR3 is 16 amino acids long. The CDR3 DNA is TGTGCCAGCAGCTCCAACAGACAGGAGACCCAAAACATTCAGTACTTC. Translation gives CASSSNRQETQNIQYF.

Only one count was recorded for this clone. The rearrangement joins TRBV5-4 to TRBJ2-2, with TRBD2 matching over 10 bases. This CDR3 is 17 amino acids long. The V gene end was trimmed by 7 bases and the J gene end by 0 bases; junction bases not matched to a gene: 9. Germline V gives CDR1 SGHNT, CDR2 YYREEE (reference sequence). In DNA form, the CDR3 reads TGTGCCAGCGGCGAGCCTAGCGGGGGCGCGAACACCGGGGAGCTGTTTTTT. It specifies CASGEPSGGANTGELFF.

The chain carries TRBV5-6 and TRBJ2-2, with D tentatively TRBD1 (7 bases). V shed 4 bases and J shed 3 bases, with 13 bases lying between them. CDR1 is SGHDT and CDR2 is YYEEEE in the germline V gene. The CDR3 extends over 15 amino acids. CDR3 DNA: TGTGCCAGCAGCCGGAGGGGGCGGGACACCGGGGAGCTGTTTTTT. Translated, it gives CASSRRGRDTGELFF.

The chain's CDR3 is CASSLQTSSYEQYF. CDR3 in DNA: TGCGCCAGCAGCCTCCAGACGAGCTCCTACGAGCAGTACTTC. V usage is TRBV5-1 and J usage is TRBJ2-7; D is unresolved. Germline V CDR1 and CDR2: SGHRS, YFSETQ. Trimming removed 4 bases from V and 0 bases from J, with 11 bases in between. The CDR3 loop spans 14 amino acids.

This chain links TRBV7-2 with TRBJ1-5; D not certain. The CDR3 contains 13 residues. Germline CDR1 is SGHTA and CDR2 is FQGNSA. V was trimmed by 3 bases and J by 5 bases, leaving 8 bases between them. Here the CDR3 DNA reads TGTGCCAGCAGCTTTGGAGAGGATCAGCCCCAGCATTTT. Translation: CASSFGEDQPQHF. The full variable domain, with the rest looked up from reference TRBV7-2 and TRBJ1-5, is GAGVSQSPSNKVTEKGKDVELRCDPISGHTALYWYRQSLGQGLEFLIYFQGNSAPDKSGLPSDRFSAERTGGSVSTLTIQRTQQEDSAVYLCASSFGEDQPQHFGDGTRLSIL.

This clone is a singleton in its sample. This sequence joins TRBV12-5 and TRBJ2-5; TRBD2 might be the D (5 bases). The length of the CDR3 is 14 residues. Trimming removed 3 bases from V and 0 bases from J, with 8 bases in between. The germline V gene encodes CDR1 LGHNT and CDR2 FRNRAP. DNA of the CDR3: TGTGCTAGTGGTTTCGGGGAGTACCAAGAGACCCAGTACTTC. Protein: CASGFGEYQETQYF.

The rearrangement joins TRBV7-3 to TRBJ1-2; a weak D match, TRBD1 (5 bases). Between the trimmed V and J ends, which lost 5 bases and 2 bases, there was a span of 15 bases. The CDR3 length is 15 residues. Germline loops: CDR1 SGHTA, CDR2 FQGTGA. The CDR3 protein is CASSPSGLHNYGYTF. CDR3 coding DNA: TGTGCCAGCAGCCCATCGGGGCTTCACAACTATGGCTACACCTTC.

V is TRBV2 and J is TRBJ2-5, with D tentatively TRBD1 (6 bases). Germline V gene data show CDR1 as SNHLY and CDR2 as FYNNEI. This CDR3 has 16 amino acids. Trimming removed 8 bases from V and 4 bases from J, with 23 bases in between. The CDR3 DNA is TGTGCCAGCCCGGATGTCGGGACACCTCGGAGAGAGACCCAGTACTTC. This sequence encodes CASPDVGTPRRETQYF.

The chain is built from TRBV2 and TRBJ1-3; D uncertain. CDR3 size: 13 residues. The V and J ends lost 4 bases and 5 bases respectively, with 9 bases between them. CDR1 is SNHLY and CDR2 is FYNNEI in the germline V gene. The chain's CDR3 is CASSGGGRNTIYF. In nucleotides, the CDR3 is TGTGCCAGCAGTGGGGGAGGGAGAAACACCATATATTTT. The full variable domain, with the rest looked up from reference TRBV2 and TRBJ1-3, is EPEVTQTPSHQVTQMGQEVILRCVPISNHLYFYWYRQILGQKVEFLVSFYNNEISEKSEIFDDQFSVERPDGSNFTLKIRSTKLEDSAMYFCASSGGGRNTIYFGEGSWLTVV.

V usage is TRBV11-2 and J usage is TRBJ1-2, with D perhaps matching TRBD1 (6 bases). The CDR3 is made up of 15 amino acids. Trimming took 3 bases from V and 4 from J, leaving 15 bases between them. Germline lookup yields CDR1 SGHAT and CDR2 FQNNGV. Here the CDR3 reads CASSFVGGWAYGYTF. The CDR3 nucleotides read TGTGCCAGCAGCTTTGTCGGGGGCTGGGCCTATGGCTACACCTTC.

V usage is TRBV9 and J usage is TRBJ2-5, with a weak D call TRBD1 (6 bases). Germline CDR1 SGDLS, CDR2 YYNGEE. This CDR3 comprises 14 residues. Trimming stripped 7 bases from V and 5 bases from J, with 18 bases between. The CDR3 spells CASSTGLDGETQYF. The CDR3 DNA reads TGTGCCAGCTCCACAGGGCTGGACGGGGAGACCCAGTACTTC.

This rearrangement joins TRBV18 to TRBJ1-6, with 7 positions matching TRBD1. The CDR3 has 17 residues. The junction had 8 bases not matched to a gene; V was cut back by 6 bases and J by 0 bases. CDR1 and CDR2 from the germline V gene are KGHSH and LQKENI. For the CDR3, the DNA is TGTGCCAGCTCTATTACAGGGGAGAGCTCCTATAATTCACCCCTCCACTTT. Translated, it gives CASSITGESSYNSPLHF.

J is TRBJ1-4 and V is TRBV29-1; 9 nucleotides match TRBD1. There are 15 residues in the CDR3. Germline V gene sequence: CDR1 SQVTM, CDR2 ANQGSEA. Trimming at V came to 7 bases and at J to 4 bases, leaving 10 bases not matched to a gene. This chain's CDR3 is CSAVPGQGGNEKLFF. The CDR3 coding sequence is TGCAGCGCAGTCCCGGGACAGGGCGGTAATGAAAAACTGTTTTTT.

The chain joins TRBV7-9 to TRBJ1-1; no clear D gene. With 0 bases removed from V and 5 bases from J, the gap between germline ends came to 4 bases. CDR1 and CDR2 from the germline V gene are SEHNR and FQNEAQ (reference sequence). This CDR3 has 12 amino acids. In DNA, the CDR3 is TGTGCCAGCAGCTTAGCGCTGACTGAAGCTTTCTTT. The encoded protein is CASSLALTEAFF.

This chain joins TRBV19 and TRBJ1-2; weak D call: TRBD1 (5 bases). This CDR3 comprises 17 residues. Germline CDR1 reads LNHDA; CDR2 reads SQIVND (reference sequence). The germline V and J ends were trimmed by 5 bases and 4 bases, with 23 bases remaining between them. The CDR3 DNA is TGTGCCAGTAGTGTCTCCGGGACGGACACTATTCTCTATGGCTACACCTTC. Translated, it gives CASSVSGTDTILYGYTF.

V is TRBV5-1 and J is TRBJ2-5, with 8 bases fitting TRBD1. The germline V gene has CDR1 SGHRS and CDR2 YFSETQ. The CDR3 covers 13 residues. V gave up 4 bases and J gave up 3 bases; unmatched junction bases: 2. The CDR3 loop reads CASSTDREETQYF. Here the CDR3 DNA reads TGCGCCAGCAGCACGGACAGGGAAGAGACCCAGTACTTC.

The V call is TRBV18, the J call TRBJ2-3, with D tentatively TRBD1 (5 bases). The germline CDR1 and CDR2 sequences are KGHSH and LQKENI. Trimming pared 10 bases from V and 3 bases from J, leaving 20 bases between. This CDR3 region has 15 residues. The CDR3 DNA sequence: TGTGCCACCAGTCAGGGAATAGTCAGAACAGATACGCAGTATTTT. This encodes CATSQGIVRTDTQYF.

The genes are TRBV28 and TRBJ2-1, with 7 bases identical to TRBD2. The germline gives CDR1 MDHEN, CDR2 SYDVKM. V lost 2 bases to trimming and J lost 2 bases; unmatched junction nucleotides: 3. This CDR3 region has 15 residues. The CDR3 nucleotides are TGTGCCAGCAGTTTAGTAGCGGGCACCTACAATGAGCAGTTCTTC. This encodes CASSLVAGTYNEQFF.

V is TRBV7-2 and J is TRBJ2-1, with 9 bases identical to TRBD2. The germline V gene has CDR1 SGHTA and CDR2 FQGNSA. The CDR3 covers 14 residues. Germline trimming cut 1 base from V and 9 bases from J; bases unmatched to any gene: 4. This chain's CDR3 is CASSLGGGASEQFF. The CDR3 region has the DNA TGTGCCAGCAGCTTAGGCGGGGGGGCCAGTGAGCAGTTCTTC.

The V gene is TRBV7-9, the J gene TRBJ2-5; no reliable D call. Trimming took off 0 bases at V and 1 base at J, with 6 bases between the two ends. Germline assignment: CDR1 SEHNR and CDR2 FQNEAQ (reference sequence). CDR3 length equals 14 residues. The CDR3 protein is CASSLARSQETQYF. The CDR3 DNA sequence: TGTGCCAGCAGCTTAGCACGGAGCCAAGAGACCCAGTACTTC.

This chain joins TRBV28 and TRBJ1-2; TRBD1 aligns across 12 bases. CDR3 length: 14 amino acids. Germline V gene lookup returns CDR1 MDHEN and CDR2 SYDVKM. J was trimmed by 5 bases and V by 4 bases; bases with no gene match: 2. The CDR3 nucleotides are TGTGCCAGCAGTTCGGGACAGGGGGCTTATGGCTACACCTTC. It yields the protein CASSSGQGAYGYTF.

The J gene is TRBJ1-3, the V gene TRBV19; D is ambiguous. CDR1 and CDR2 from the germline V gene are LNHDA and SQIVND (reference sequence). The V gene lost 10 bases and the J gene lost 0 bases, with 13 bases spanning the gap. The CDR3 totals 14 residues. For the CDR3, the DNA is TGTGCCACCAGTAGGTTGCTCTCTGGAAACACCATATATTTT. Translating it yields CATSRLLSGNTIYF.

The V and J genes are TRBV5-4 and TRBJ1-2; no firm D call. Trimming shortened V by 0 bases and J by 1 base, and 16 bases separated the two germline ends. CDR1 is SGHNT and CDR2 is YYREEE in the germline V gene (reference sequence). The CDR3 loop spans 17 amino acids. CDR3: CASSLGGDTIRNYGYTF. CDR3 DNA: TGTGCCAGCAGCTTGGGCGGAGACACTATACGTAACTATGGCTACACCTTC.